This paragraph reports one TCR beta chain. The sample comes from a study of blood T cell repertoires in COVID-19. Study at large: Nucleic acid was either cDNA or gDNA, and it came from T cells, B-cell-depleted T cells, or PBMCs.

The authors' processing: Reference gene primer amplification yielded estimated nucleated cell counts. TCRdb's table, derived via immunoSEQ multiplex PCR, lists solely in-frame clones and lacks some. V, J and clone size derive from that table, while D and trimming were established from the DNA sequence. The sample has just over 60,000 clones, 80% seen once. Seattle's enrolled individuals joined amid active infection and were then monitored longitudinally. The V gene's germline CDR1 is SGDLS and CDR2 YYNGEE. The CDR3 is made up of 15 amino acids. V trimming: 3 bases; J trimming: 5 bases; junction bases outside the gene matches: 9.

This chain links TRBV9 with TRBJ2-5; 8 bases are shared with TRBD1. The TCR sequence derives from a man younger than 45 with COVID-19, enrolled during active disease. Sequencing was done on a sample of peripheral blood. The CDR3 DNA follows: TGTGCCAGCAGCGGGATAACAGGGGGTCGGGAGACCCAGTACTTC. Its protein is CASSGITGGRETQYF. Using reference TRBV9 and TRBJ2-5 for the parts outside the CDR3, the full variable domain is DSGVTQTPKHLITATGQRVTLRCSPRSGDLSVYWYQQSLDQGLQFLIQYYNGEERAKGNILERFSAQQFPDLHSELNLSSLELGDSALYFCASSGITGGRETQYFGPGTRLLVL.